The 8 T cell receptor beta chains below come from one sample, sequenced in a study of control samples from healthy donors and cancer patients. Sequencing was performed with immunoSEQ multiplex PCR; in TCRdb, only in-frame clones are kept and a portion is missing. The repertoire consists of about 130,000 clones, with under 95% occurring once and the leading ten covering roughly 8.6%. Sample: blood. These receptors came from a man aged 18-30 years in good health.

This sequence joins TRBV5-1 and TRBJ2-3; D call uncertain. CDR1 and CDR2 from the germline V gene are SGHRS and YFSETQ. Deletions cut 2 bases from V and 0 bases from J, with 10 bases between. The CDR3 contains 15 residues. This chain's CDR3 is CASSLAKLSTDTQYF. In nucleotides, the CDR3 is TGCGCCAGCAGCTTAGCTAAATTAAGCACAGATACGCAGTATTTT.

The chain carries TRBV27 and TRBJ1-2; no definite D call. The V gene's germline CDR1 is MNHEY and CDR2 SMNVEV (reference sequence). V was clipped by 3 bases and J by 2 bases, with 10 bases between them. CDR3 length: 14 amino acids. Written as DNA, the CDR3 is TGTGCCAGCAGTTTCAATGGGCGGAACTATGGCTACACCTTC. This gives the protein CASSFNGRNYGYTF.

The chain combines TRBV6-6 with TRBJ1-1; D remains unclear. CDR1 is MNHNY, CDR2 SVGAGI, per germline (reference sequence). The CDR3 sequence is 15 residues long. V was shortened by 0 bases and J by 4 bases, with 12 bases between the two germline ends. CDR3 amino acids: CASSYSKSVGTEAFF. In nucleotides, the CDR3 is TGTGCCAGCAGTTACTCGAAGTCGGTGGGCACTGAAGCTTTCTTT.

The V call is TRBV4-1, the J call TRBJ1-2; 9 bases are shared with TRBD1. CDR3 length: 14 residues. V lost 2 bases to trimming and J lost 5 bases; unmatched junction nucleotides: 3. CDR1 is MGHRA, CDR2 YSYEKL, per germline. Here the CDR3 reads CASSQRDREYGYTF. The CDR3, as DNA: TGCGCCAGCAGCCAAAGGGACAGGGAGTATGGCTACACCTTC.

The CDR3 spells CAISRGTGGPYGYTF. DNA for the CDR3: TGTGCCATCAGCAGAGGGACAGGGGGCCCCTATGGCTACACCTTC. This chain joins TRBV10-3 and TRBJ1-2; 12 nucleotides match TRBD1. Germline lookup yields CDR1 ENHRY and CDR2 SYGVKD. The CDR3 is 15 amino acids. V lost 6 bases to trimming and J lost 4 bases; unmatched junction nucleotides: 6.

This sequence joins TRBV5-1 and TRBJ2-2, with 8 bases aligning to TRBD1. This CDR3 contains 18 residues. The germline CDR1 and CDR2 sequences are SGHRS and YFSETQ. Germline trimming cut 5 bases from V and 7 bases from J; bases unmatched to any gene: 19. The CDR3 nucleotides are TGCGCCAGCAGTCGCACCGGGACAGGCGCCGTAGGTAGCGGGGAGCTGTTTTTT. This sequence encodes CASSRTGTGAVGSGELFF.

A word on this clone: The same CDR3 arises from other DNA sequences in this sample as well. The chain employs TRBV7-9 and TRBJ2-3, with D hard to call. Germline CDR1 reads SEHNR; CDR2 reads FQNEAQ (reference sequence). Trimming removed 6 bases from V and 4 bases from J, with 8 bases in between. The CDR3 is 12 residues long. CDR3 loop: CASSLLADTQYF. In DNA, the CDR3 is TGTGCCAGCAGTCTGCTAGCAGATACGCAGTATTTT.

This clone was found once. The chain joins TRBV7-2 to TRBJ1-5; D unclear. The CDR3 consists of 15 residues. Germline V gene lookup returns CDR1 SGHTA and CDR2 FQGNSA. V gave up 0 bases and J gave up 0 bases, with 6 bases separating them. CDR3 coding DNA: TGTGCCAGCAGCTTAGCCAGTAATAGCAATCAGCCCCAGCATTTT. Protein sequence: CASSLASNSNQPQHF.